One sample yielded the 14 T cell receptor beta chains listed below, sequenced in a study of blood T cell repertoires in COVID-19. Assay used: immunoSEQ multiplex PCR; TCRdb lists only in-frame clones, some missing. The top ten clones hold about 4% of a sample with fewer than 400,000 clones, approximately 90% of them seen once. Sequenced material: PBMCs or T cells enriched from blood (not recorded which). These receptors all come from a man younger than 40 who had recovered from COVID-19.

This clone was detected once. This chain connects TRBV11-2 to TRBJ2-3; a possible D gene is TRBD2 (7 bases). The V and J ends lost 2 bases and 12 bases respectively, with 15 bases between them. The CDR3 runs to 13 residues. In germline, CDR1 is SGHAT, CDR2 FQNNGV. DNA for the CDR3: TGTGCCAGCAGCTTAACGGGGGGCCCGCCTCAGTATTTT. Translation: CASSLTGGPPQYF.

The chain links TRBV15 to TRBJ2-5; D is possibly TRBD1 (5 bases). The germline V and J ends were trimmed by 0 bases and 6 bases, with 8 bases remaining between them. The CDR3 spans 13 residues. Germline CDR1 LNHNV, CDR2 YYDKDF (reference sequence). DNA for the CDR3: TGTGCCACCAGCAGAGATCTGGGGCAGACCCAGTACTTC. Amino acids: CATSRDLGQTQYF.

The chain links TRBV7-2 to TRBJ1-2; 7 positions agree with TRBD1. Per germline, CDR1 SGHTA and CDR2 FQGNSA. This CDR3 spans 15 amino acids. V was pared by 4 bases and J by 7 bases, with 12 bases of the junction left unmatched. The CDR3 sequence: CASSWDYRGSGGYTF. CDR3 DNA: TGTGCCAGCAGCTGGGATTACAGGGGAAGCGGTGGCTACACCTTC.

The rearrangement uses TRBV6-5 and TRBJ1-1, with a possible D match to TRBD1 (5 bases). The CDR3 has 15 residues. Germline V gene sequence: CDR1 MNHEY, CDR2 SVGAGI. V shed 2 bases and J shed 4 bases, with 14 bases lying between them. CDR3 sequence reads: CASSYLGAPGTEAFF. The CDR3, as DNA: TGTGCCAGCAGTTACCTAGGGGCCCCGGGCACTGAAGCTTTCTTT.

This chain uses TRBV5-1 with TRBJ2-7; TRBD1 matches at 7 bases. Losses at the gene ends were 0 bases for V and 2 bases for J; bases not matched to a gene: 2. Germline lookup yields CDR1 SGHRS and CDR2 YFSETQ. This CDR3 has 14 residues. CDR3 nucleotide sequence: TGCGCCAGCAGCTTGGGGACAGGACCCTACGAGCAGTACTTC. Translation: CASSLGTGPYEQYF. The variable domain in full, completed from reference TRBV5-1 and TRBJ2-7, reads KAGVTQTPRYLIKTRGQQVTLSCSPISGHRSVSWYQQTPGQGLQFLFEYFSETQRNKGNFPGRFSGRQFSNSRSEMNVSTLELGDSALYLCASSLGTGPYEQYFGPGTRLTVT.

CDR3 sequence (DNA): TGCAGCGTTGAAGGACAGGGGGCGTTGAGCACTGAAGCTTTCTTT. This codes for CSVEGQGALSTEAFF. The rearrangement links TRBV29-1 to TRBJ1-1; TRBD1 agrees at 10 bases. The CDR3 covers 15 residues. Germline V gene lookup returns CDR1 SQVTM and CDR2 ANQGSEA. The V gene end was trimmed by 1 base and the J gene end by 4 bases; junction bases not matched to a gene: 6. Full variable domain (remainder filled in from reference TRBV29-1 and TRBJ1-1): SAVISQKPSRDICQRGTSLTIQCQVDSQVTMMFWYRQQPGQSLTLIATANQGSEATYESGFVIDKFPISRPNLTFSTLTVSNMSPEDSSIYLCSVEGQGALSTEAFFGQGTRLTVV.

The chain employs TRBV19 and TRBJ1-1; D possibly corresponds to TRBD1 (6 bases). The V end lost 7 bases, the J end lost 9 bases, and 9 bases lay between the germline ends. The CDR3 extends over 10 amino acids. Germline assignment: CDR1 LNHDA and CDR2 SQIVND (reference sequence). The CDR3 is CASTGVKAFF. The DNA of the CDR3 is TGTGCCAGTACAGGGGTAAAAGCTTTCTTT.

J is TRBJ1-3 and V is TRBV7-9, with D perhaps matching TRBD1 (5 bases). CDR3 length: 13 residues. Germline V CDR1 and CDR2: SEHNR, FQNEAQ (reference sequence). Trimming removed 8 bases from V and 4 bases from J, with 12 bases in between. This CDR3 is CASGTPEGNTIYF. CDR3 nucleotide sequence: TGTGCCAGCGGGACTCCAGAGGGAAACACCATATATTTT.

This clone was seen only a few times. The V call is TRBV4-1, the J call TRBJ1-4; no reliable D call. This CDR3 has 16 residues. V gave up 0 bases and J gave up 1 base, with 9 bases separating them. Germline loops: CDR1 MGHRA, CDR2 YSYEKL. CDR3 DNA: TGCGCCAGCAGCCAAGAACACGGAGTAACTAATGAAAAACTGTTTTTT. This translates into CASSQEHGVTNEKLFF.

This clone has more than one count but fewer than ten. The genes are TRBV19 and TRBJ2-5; 8 nucleotides agree with TRBD2. CDR1 is LNHDA and CDR2 is SQIVND in the germline V gene (reference sequence). The CDR3 contains 15 residues. With V trimmed by 3 bases and J by 5 bases, 8 bases remained unmatched. The CDR3 spells CASSILGLGSETQYF. The CDR3 DNA follows: TGTGCCAGTAGTATTCTGGGACTAGGATCCGAGACCCAGTACTTC.

This clone appeared once. The rearrangement joins TRBV18 to TRBJ2-5, with D possibly TRBD2 on 5 matching bases. Germline V lookup: CDR1 KGHSH, CDR2 LQKENI. This CDR3 contains 15 residues. Trimming took 0 bases from V and 4 from J, leaving 12 bases between them. CDR3 amino acids: CASSPPGGGGETQYF. As DNA, the CDR3 is TGTGCCAGCTCACCACCGGGCGGCGGAGGAGAGACCCAGTACTTC.

J is TRBJ1-2 and V is TRBV28, with D hard to call. This CDR3 is built from 17 residues. Trimming stripped 1 base from V and 2 bases from J, with 17 bases between. Germline CDR1 is MDHEN and CDR2 is SYDVKM. CDR3 coding DNA: TGTGCCAGCAGTTTATCCTCCACTGGGCAGTTAAACTATGGCTACACCTTC. Residues: CASSLSSTGQLNYGYTF.

The CDR3 sequence is CASSFRTGVVNTEAFF. As DNA, the CDR3 is TGCGCCAGCAGCTTCCGGACAGGGGTGGTGAACACTGAAGCTTTCTTT. The rearrangement joins TRBV5-1 to TRBJ1-1; TRBD1 matches 9 bases. Germline CDR1 reads SGHRS; CDR2 reads YFSETQ. The V segment lost 2 bases and the J segment 0 bases; nucleotides outside the gene matches: 5. The CDR3 runs to 16 residues.

Only a few counts were recorded for this clone. The chain couples TRBV30 to TRBJ1-5, with D uncertain. CDR1 is GTSNPN and CDR2 is SVGIG in the germline V gene (reference sequence). This CDR3 is 13 amino acids long. V was cut by 2 bases and J by 7 bases, with 12 bases left in between. This chain's CDR3 is CAWSSGWGQPQHF. CDR3 in DNA: TGTGCCTGGAGTTCGGGGTGGGGACAGCCCCAGCATTTT.